The 16 T cell receptor beta chains listed next were all sequenced from one sample in a study of blood T cell repertoires in COVID-19. Some clones are missing from TCRdb's copy, which holds only in-frame ones; the method was immunoSEQ multiplex PCR. The sample lists around 100,000 clones, roughly 90% occurring once. The sample taken for sequencing was peripheral blood. The receptor source for this set is a human donor in a cohort sampled during active COVID-19.

The rearrangement uses TRBV2 and TRBJ2-3; D call uncertain. V was pared by 4 bases and J by 5 bases, with 13 bases between. Germline V gene sequence: CDR1 SNHLY, CDR2 FYNNEI. CDR3 size: 14 residues. The CDR3 DNA follows: TGTGCCAGCAGTGTTTTGGTTGGCGGAGATACGCAGTATTTT. This codes for CASSVLVGGDTQYF.

The J gene is TRBJ1-4, the V gene TRBV4-1; maybe TRBD1 (6 bases). V lost 6 bases, J lost 3 bases, and 20 bases lay in between. Looked up from germline, CDR1 is MGHRA and CDR2 is YSYEKL. This CDR3 spans 17 amino acids. CDR3 nucleotide sequence: TGCGCCAGCAGTTGGGGCGGCGAGGACAGTTCTAATGAAAAACTGTTTTTT. This codes for CASSWGGEDSSNEKLFF.

The chain combines TRBV11-2 with TRBJ2-7, with 9 bases matching TRBD1. This CDR3 is 15 amino acids long. The junction had 14 bases not matched to a gene; V was cut back by 5 bases and J by 9 bases. CDR1 is SGHAT, CDR2 FQNNGV, per germline. CDR3 region: CASSAERGQGEGQYF. The CDR3 region has the DNA TGTGCCAGCAGCGCGGAACGGGGACAGGGAGAGGGGCAGTACTTC.

The genes are TRBV7-6 and TRBJ1-1; no definite D call. The CDR3 totals 14 residues. The germline gives CDR1 SGHVS, CDR2 FNYEAQ. Trimming pared 1 base from V and 4 bases from J, leaving 10 bases between. The CDR3 sequence: CASSLGGRGTEAFF. CDR3 DNA sequence: TGTGCCAGCAGCTTAGGTGGTCGGGGCACTGAAGCTTTCTTT.

The chain has TRBV6-5 and TRBJ2-1; 8 nucleotides match TRBD1. This CDR3 spans 14 amino acids. Unmatched junction bases numbered 4, after V lost 6 bases and J lost 3 bases. The V gene's germline CDR1 is MNHEY and CDR2 SVGAGI. CDR3 nucleotides: TGTGCCAGCAGCCGGACAGGGATCTACAATGAGCAGTTCTTC. It yields the protein CASSRTGIYNEQFF.

The J gene is TRBJ2-1, the V gene TRBV9; a weak D match, TRBD1 (6 bases). CDR1 and CDR2 from the germline V gene are SGDLS and YYNGEE. The CDR3 has 14 residues. Trimming stripped 3 bases from V and 4 bases from J, with 11 bases between. The CDR3 region has the DNA TGTGCCAGCAGCGCTCAGGGGTCTTACAATGAGCAGTTCTTC. This translates into CASSAQGSYNEQFF.

The V call is TRBV5-5, the J call TRBJ2-7; 11 bases map to TRBD2. V shed 4 bases and J 3 bases; nucleotides not matched to a gene: 3. This CDR3 region has 14 residues. The germline gives CDR1 SGHKS, CDR2 YYEKEE (reference sequence). DNA of the CDR3: TGTGCCAGCAGCCCCGGGACTAGCGGCTACGAGCAGTACTTC. This encodes CASSPGTSGYEQYF.

The V and J genes are TRBV19 and TRBJ1-1; D possibly corresponds to TRBD1 (5 bases). V lost 4 bases and J lost 3, with 12 bases in between. Germline values: CDR1 LNHDA, CDR2 SQIVND (reference sequence). The CDR3 totals 14 residues. The CDR3 loop reads CASSTQGGDTEAFF. The DNA for the CDR3 is TGTGCCAGTAGTACCCAGGGTGGTGACACTGAAGCTTTCTTT. Combining the CDR3 with reference TRBV19 and TRBJ1-1 gives the whole variable domain DGGITQSPKYLFRKEGQNVTLSCEQNLNHDAMYWYRQDPGQGLRLIYYSQIVNDFQKGDIAEGYSVSREKKESFPLTVTSAQKNPTAFYLCASSTQGGDTEAFFGQGTRLTVV.

This rearrangement joins TRBV3-1 (or the pseudogene TRBV3-2) to TRBJ1-5; a weak D match, TRBD1 (5 bases). The CDR3 is 14 residues long. With 0 bases removed from V and 9 bases from J, the gap between germline ends came to 12 bases. Germline-derived CDR1 and CDR2 are LGHDT and YNNKEL (reference sequence). The CDR3 loop is CASSQDAGRGPQHF. CDR3 nucleotides: TGTGCCAGCAGCCAAGATGCGGGACGCGGGCCCCAGCATTTT.

A single count supports this clone. This chain joins TRBV2 and TRBJ2-1; 7 nucleotides line up with TRBD2. CDR1 SNHLY and CDR2 FYNNEI come from the germline V gene. CDR3 length: 18 residues. V trimming: 5 bases; J trimming: 5 bases; junction bases outside the gene matches: 18. The CDR3 DNA reads as TGTGCCAGCAGTAGTACATTGGGGACTACATTGGAGGACAATGAGCAGTTCTTC. It codes for CASSSTLGTTLEDNEQFF.

The chain is built from TRBV11-2 and TRBJ2-5; 8 bases line up with TRBD1. V was pared by 8 bases and J by 4 bases, with 12 bases of the junction left unmatched. The CDR3 runs to 15 residues. The germline V gene encodes CDR1 SGHAT and CDR2 FQNNGV. In DNA, the CDR3 is TGTGCCAGCGGCCAGCTTAATCAGGGGGCAGAGACCCAGTACTTC. Encoded protein: CASGQLNQGAETQYF. Variable domain in full (rest from reference TRBV11-2 and TRBJ2-5): EAGVAQSPRYKIIEKRQSVAFWCNPISGHATLYWYQQILGQGPKLLIQFQNNGVVDDSQLPKDRFSAERLKGVDSTLKIQPAKLEDSAVYLCASGQLNQGAETQYFGPGTRLLVL.

The chain combines TRBV29-1 with TRBJ1-1, with 8 bases identical to TRBD1. V dropped 4 bases and J dropped 5; count of bases not matched to a gene: 9. The CDR3 contains 14 residues. Looked up from germline, CDR1 is SQVTM and CDR2 is ANQGSEA. The CDR3 sequence is CSVAWTGLGTEAFF. The CDR3 bases are TGCAGCGTTGCCTGGACAGGGTTGGGTACTGAAGCTTTCTTT.

This chain joins TRBV5-4 and TRBJ1-1; 10 bases match TRBD1. Trimming cost V 2 bases and J 4 bases; bases outside gene matches: 5. In germline, CDR1 is SGHNT, CDR2 YYREEE (reference sequence). This CDR3 is built from 15 residues. DNA of the CDR3: TGTGCCAGCAGCTTCGACAGGGGGCGGGGCACTGAAGCTTTCTTT. Encoded protein: CASSFDRGRGTEAFF.

V gene TRBV3-1 (or the pseudogene TRBV3-2) combines with J gene TRBJ2-1, with D tentatively TRBD2 (6 bases). This CDR3 has 16 amino acids. The germline gives CDR1 LGHDT, CDR2 YNNKEL (reference sequence). V was cut by 2 bases and J by 0 bases, with 11 bases left in between. The CDR3 bases are TGTGCCAGCAGCCAATATAGCGGTAGCTCCTACAATGAGCAGTTCTTC. Translation gives CASSQYSGSSYNEQFF.

The rearrangement joins TRBV15 to TRBJ1-4; TRBD1 agrees at 11 bases. This CDR3 spans 17 amino acids. J gave up 7 bases and V 0 bases, and 7 bases lay outside the gene matches. CDR1 is LNHNV, CDR2 YYDKDF, per germline (reference sequence). The CDR3 here is CATSREGTGGSGEKLFF. Written as DNA, the CDR3 is TGTGCCACCAGCAGAGAAGGGACAGGGGGATCGGGTGAAAAACTGTTTTTT.

This clone appeared a few times. The V and J genes are TRBV6-7 and TRBJ2-7, with D perhaps matching TRBD2 (6 bases). TRBV6-7 is an ORF, with its function uncertain. This CDR3 has 15 amino acids. Trimming cost V 2 bases and J 7 bases, with 18 bases left between them. CDR3: CASSYPRDFKREQYF. The CDR3 DNA sequence: TGTGCCAGCAGTTACCCCCGGGACTTCAAAAGGGAGCAGTACTTC.